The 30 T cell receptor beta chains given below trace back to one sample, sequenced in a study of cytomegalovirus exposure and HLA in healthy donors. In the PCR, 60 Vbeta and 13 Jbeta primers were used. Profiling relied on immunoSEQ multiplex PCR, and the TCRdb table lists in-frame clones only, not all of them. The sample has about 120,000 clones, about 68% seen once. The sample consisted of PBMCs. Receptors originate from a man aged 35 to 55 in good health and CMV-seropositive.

This CDR3 reads CASSSRSGLLNNEQFF. Here the CDR3 DNA reads TGTGCCAGCAGCTCGCGCTCGGGACTCCTTAACAATGAGCAGTTCTTC. The V call is TRBV7-9, the J call TRBJ2-1, with D perhaps TRBD2 (6 bases). V lost 4 bases, J lost 5 bases, and 18 bases lay in between. The CDR3 loop spans 16 amino acids. Germline loops: CDR1 SEHNR, CDR2 FQNEAQ (reference sequence).

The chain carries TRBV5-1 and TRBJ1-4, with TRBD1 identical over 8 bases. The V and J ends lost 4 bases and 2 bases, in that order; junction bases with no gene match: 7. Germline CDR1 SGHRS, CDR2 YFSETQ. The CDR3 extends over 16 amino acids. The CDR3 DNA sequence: TGCGCCAGCAGCGTGGACAGGGTTTCGACTAATGAAAAACTGTTTTTT. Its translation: CASSVDRVSTNEKLFF.

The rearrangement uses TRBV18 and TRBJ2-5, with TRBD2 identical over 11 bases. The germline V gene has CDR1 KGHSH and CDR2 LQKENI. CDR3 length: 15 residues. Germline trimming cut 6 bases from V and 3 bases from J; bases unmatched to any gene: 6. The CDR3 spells CASSVGLAAEETQYF. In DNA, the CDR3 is TGTGCCAGCTCCGTGGGACTAGCGGCAGAAGAGACCCAGTACTTC.

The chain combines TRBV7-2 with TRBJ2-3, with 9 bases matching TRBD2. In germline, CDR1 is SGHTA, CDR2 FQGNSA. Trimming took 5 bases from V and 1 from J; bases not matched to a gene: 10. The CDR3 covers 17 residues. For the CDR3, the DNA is TGTGCCAGCAGCGCCCGATGGCGGGAGGGACGCACAGATACGCAGTATTTT. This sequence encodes CASSARWREGRTDTQYF.

This CDR3 is CASRDMNTEAFF. CDR3 bases: TGTGCCAGCCGCGACATGAACACTGAAGCTTTCTTT. The V call is TRBV19, the J call TRBJ1-1; D remains ambiguous. V lost 9 bases, J lost 0 bases, and 8 bases lay in between. Germline V gene lookup returns CDR1 LNHDA and CDR2 SQIVND (reference sequence). This CDR3 contains 12 residues.

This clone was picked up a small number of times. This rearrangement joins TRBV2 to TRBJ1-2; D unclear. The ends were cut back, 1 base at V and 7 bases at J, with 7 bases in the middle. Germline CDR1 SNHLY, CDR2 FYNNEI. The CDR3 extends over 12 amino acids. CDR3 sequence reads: CASSEVGSGYTF. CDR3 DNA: TGTGCCAGCAGTGAAGTGGGCAGTGGCTACACCTTC. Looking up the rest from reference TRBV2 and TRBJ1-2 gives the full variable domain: EPEVTQTPSHQVTQMGQEVILRCVPISNHLYFYWYRQILGQKVEFLVSFYNNEISEKSEIFDDQFSVERPDGSNFTLKIRSTKLEDSAMYFCASSEVGSGYTFGSGTRLTVV.

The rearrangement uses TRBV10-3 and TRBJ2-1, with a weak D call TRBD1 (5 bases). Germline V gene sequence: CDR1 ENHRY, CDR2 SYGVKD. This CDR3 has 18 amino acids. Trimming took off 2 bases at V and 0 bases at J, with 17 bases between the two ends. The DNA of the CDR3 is TGTGCCATCAGTGAGACGAGAACCTCAGGGTCCTCCTACAATGAGCAGTTCTTC. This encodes CAISETRTSGSSYNEQFF.

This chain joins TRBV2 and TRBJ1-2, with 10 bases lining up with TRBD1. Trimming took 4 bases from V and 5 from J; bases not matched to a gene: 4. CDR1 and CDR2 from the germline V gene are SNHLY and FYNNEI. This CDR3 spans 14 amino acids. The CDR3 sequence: CASSVRDRGYGYTF. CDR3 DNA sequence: TGTGCCAGCAGTGTCCGGGACAGGGGTTATGGCTACACCTTC.

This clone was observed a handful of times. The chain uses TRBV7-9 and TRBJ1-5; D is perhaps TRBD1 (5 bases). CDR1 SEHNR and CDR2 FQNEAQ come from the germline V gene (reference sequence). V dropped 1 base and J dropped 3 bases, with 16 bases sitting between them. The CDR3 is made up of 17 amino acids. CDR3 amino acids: CASSLGQGVINNQPQHF. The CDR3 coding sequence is TGTGCCAGCAGCTTAGGGCAGGGCGTTATTAACAATCAGCCCCAGCATTTT.

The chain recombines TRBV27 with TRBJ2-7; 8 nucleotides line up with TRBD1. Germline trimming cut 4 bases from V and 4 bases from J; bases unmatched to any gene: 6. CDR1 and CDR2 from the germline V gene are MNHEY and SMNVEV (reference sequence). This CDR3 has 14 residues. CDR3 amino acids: CASSSDRGRYEQYF. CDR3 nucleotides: TGTGCCAGCAGTTCCGACAGGGGACGGTACGAGCAGTACTTC.

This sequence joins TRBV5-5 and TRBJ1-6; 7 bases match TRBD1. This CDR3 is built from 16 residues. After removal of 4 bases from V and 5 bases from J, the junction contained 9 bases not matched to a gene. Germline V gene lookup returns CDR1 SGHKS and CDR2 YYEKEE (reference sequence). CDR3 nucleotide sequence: TGTGCCAGCAGCCCTTCGACAGGGATCAATAATTCACCCCTCCACTTT. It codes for CASSPSTGINNSPLHF.

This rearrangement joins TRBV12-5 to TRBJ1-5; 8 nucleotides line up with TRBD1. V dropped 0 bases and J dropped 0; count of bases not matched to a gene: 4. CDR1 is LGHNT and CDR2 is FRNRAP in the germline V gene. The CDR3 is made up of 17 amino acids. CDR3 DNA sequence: TGTGCTAGTGGTTTGGTACGACAGGGGATTAGCAATCAGCCCCAGCATTTT. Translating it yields CASGLVRQGISNQPQHF.

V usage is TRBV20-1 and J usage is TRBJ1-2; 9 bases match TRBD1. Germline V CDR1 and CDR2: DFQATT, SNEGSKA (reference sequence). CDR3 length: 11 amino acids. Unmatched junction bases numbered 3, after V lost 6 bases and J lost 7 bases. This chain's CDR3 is CSAGQGRGYTF. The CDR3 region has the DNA TGCAGTGCGGGACAGGGTCGTGGCTACACCTTC.

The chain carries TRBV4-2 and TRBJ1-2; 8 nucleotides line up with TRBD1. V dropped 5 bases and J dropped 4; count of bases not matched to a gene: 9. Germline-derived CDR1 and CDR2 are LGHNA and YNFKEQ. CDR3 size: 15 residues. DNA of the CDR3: TGTGCCAGCAGCGAGAAGCCCGGGACAGGCTATGGCTACACCTTC. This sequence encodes CASSEKPGTGYGYTF.

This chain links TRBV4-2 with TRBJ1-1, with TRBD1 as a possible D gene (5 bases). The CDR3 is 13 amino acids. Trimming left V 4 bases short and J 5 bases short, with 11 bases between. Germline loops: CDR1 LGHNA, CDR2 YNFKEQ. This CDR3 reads CASSRQSETEAFF. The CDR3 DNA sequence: TGTGCCAGCAGCCGACAGAGTGAGACTGAAGCTTTCTTT.

CDR3 sequence (DNA): TGTGCCTGGAGTGGTCTCCGATGGAGCTCCTACAATGAGCAGTTCTTC. It is translated as CAWSGLRWSSYNEQFF. V gene TRBV30 combines with J gene TRBJ2-1; D not resolved. Trimming stripped 1 base from V and 0 bases from J, with 13 bases between. The CDR3 runs 16 residues. Germline values: CDR1 GTSNPN, CDR2 SVGIG (reference sequence).

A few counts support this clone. The CDR3 DNA reads as TGTGCCAGCTGTAGGGACAGTTACGAGCAGTACTTC. This codes for CASCRDSYEQYF. This chain uses TRBV6-1 with TRBJ2-7; 7 nucleotides agree with TRBD1. Germline assignment: CDR1 MNHNS and CDR2 SASEGT. The CDR3 is made up of 12 amino acids. The J segment lost 4 bases and the V segment lost 8 bases, leaving 5 bases of the junction unmatched.

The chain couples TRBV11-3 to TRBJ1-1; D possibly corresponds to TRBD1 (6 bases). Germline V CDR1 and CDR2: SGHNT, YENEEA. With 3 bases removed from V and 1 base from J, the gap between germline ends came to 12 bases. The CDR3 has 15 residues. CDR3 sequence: CASSLGGAENTEAFF. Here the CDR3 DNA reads TGTGCCAGCAGCTTGGGGGGGGCAGAGAACACTGAAGCTTTCTTT.

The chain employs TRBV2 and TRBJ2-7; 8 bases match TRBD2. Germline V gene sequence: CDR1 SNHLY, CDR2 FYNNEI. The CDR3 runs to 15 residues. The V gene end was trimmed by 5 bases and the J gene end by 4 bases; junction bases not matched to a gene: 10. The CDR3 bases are TGTGCCAGCAGTCCCCTCATAGGCGGGAGGTACGAGCAGTACTTC. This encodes CASSPLIGGRYEQYF.

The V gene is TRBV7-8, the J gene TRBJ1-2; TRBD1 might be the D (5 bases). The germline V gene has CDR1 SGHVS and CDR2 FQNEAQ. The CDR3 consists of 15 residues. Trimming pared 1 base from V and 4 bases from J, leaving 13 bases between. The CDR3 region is CASSLGSGGPYGYTF. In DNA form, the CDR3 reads TGTGCCAGCAGCTTAGGGTCGGGGGGTCCCTATGGCTACACCTTC. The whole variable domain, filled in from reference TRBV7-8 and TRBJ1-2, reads GAGVSQSPRYKVAKRGQDVALRCDPISGHVSLFWYQQALGQGPEFLTYFQNEAQLDKSGLPSDRFFAERPEGSVSTLKIQRTQQEDSAVYLCASSLGSGGPYGYTFGSGTRLTVV.

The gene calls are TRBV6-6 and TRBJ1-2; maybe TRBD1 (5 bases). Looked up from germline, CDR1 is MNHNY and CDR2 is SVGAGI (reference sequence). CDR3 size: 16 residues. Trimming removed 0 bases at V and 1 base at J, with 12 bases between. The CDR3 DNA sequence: TGTGCCAGCAGTTACTCGATTATGGGGGGTAACTATGGCTACACCTTC. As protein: CASSYSIMGGNYGYTF.

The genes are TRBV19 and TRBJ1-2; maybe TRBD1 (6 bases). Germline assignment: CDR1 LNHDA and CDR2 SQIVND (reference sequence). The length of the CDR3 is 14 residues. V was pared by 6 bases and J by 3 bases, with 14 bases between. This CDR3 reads CASRTGGGDYGYTF. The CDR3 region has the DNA TGTGCCAGTAGGACCGGGGGGGGCGACTATGGCTACACCTTC. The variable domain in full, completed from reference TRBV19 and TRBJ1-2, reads DGGITQSPKYLFRKEGQNVTLSCEQNLNHDAMYWYRQDPGQGLRLIYYSQIVNDFQKGDIAEGYSVSREKKESFPLTVTSAQKNPTAFYLCASRTGGGDYGYTFGSGTRLTVV.

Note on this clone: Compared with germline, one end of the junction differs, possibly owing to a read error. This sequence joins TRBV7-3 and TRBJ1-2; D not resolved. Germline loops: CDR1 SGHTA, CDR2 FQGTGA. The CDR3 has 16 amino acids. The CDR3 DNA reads TGTGCCAGCAGTTCCCAAGGTGGCAGGTCCGTCTATGGCTACCCCTTC. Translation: CASSSQGGRSVYGYPF.

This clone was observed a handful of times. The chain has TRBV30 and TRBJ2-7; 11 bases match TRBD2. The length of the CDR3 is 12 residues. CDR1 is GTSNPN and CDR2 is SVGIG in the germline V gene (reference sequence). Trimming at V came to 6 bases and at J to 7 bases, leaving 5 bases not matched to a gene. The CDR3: CACPGLAEEQYF. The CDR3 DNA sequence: TGTGCCTGTCCGGGACTAGCGGAGGAGCAGTACTTC. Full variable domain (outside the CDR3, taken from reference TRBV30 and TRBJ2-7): SQTIHQWPATLVQPVGSPLSLECTVEGTSNPNLYWYRQAAGRGLQLLFYSVGIGQISSEVPQNLSASRPQDRQFILSSKKLLLSDSGFYLCACPGLAEEQYFGPGTRLTVT.

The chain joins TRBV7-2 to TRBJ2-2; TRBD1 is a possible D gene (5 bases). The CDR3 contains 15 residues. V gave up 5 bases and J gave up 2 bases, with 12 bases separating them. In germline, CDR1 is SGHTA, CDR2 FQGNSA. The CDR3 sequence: CASSQETANTGELFF. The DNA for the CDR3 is TGTGCCAGCAGCCAAGAGACAGCAAACACCGGGGAGCTGTTTTTT. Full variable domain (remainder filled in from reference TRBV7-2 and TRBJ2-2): GAGVSQSPSNKVTEKGKDVELRCDPISGHTALYWYRQSLGQGLEFLIYFQGNSAPDKSGLPSDRFSAERTGGSVSTLTIQRTQQEDSAVYLCASSQETANTGELFFGEGSRLTVL.

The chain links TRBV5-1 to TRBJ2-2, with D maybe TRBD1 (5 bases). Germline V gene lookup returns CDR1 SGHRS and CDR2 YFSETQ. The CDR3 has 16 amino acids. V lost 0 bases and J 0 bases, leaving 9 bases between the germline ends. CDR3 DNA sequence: TGCGCCAGCAGCTTGGGGGCAGGGACGAACACCGGGGAGCTGTTTTTT. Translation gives CASSLGAGTNTGELFF.

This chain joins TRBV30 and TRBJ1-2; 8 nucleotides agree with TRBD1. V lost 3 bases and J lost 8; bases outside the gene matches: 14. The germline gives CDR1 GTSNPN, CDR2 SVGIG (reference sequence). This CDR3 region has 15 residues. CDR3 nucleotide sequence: TGTGCCTGGAGAGAGCTTATGAGACAGGGGTTAGGCTACACCTTC. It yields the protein CAWRELMRQGLGYTF.

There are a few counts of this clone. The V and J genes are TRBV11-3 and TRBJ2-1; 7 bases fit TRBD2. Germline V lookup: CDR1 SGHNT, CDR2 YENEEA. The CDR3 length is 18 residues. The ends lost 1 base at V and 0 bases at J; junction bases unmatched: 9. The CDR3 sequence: CASSLGSSGTSSYNEQFF. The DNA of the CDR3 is TGTGCCAGCAGCTTAGGCAGCAGCGGGACGAGCTCCTACAATGAGCAGTTCTTC.

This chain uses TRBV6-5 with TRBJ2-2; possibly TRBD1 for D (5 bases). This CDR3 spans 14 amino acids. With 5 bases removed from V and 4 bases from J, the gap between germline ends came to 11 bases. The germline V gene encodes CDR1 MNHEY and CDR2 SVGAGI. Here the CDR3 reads CASSPQGLTGELFF. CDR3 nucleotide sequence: TGTGCCAGCAGTCCCCAGGGTCTCACCGGGGAGCTGTTTTTT.

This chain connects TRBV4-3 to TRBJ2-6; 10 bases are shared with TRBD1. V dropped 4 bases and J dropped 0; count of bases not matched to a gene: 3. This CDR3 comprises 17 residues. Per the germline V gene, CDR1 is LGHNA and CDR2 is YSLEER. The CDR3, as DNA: TGCGCCAGCAGCCTGGACAGGGGGGACTCTGGGGCCAACGTCCTGACTTTC. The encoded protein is CASSLDRGDSGANVLTF.